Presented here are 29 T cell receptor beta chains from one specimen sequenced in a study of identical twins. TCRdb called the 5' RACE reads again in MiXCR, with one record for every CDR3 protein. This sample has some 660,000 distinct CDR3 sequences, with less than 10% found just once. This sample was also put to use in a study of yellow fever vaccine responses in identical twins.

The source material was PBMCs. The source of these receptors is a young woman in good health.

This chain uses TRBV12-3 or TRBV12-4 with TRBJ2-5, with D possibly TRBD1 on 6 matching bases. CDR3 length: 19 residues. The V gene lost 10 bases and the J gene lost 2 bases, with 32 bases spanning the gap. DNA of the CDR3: TGTGCCATCAGCCCAATATTTTGGGAGACAGGCAGCCTGCAAGAGACCCAGTACTTC. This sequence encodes CAISPIFWETGSLQETQYF.

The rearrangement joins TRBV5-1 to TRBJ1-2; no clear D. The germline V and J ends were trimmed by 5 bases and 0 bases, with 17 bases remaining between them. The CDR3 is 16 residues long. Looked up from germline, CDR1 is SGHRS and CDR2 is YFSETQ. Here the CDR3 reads CASRGGGLLPNYGYTF. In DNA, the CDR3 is TGCGCCAGCAGAGGAGGCGGTTTGCTCCCTAACTATGGCTACACCTTC.

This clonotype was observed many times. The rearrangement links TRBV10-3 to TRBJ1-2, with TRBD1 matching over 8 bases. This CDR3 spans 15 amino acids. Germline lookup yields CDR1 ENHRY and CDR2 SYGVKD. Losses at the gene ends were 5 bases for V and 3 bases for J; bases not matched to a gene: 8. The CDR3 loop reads CAISTSTGVDYGYTF. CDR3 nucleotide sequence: TGTGCCATCAGTACCTCGACAGGGGTCGACTATGGCTACACCTTC.

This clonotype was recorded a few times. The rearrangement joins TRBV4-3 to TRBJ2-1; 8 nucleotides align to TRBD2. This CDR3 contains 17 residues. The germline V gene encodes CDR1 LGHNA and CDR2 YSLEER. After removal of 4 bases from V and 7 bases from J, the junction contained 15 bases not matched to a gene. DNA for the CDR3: TGCGCCAGCAGCCTCCAGATATCCGGGACTAGTGGTAATGAGCAGTTCTTC. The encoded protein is CASSLQISGTSGNEQFF.

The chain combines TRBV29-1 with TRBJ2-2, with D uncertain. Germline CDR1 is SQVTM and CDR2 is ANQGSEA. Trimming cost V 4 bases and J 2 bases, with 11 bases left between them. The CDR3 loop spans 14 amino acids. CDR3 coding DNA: TGCAGCGTTGGCCCGCAACCTAACACCGGGGAGCTGTTTTTT. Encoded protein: CSVGPQPNTGELFF.

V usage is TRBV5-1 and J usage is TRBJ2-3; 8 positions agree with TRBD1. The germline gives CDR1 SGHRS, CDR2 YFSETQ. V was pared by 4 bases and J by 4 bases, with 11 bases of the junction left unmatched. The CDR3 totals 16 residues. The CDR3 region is CASSPFGQGISDTQYF. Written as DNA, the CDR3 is TGCGCCAGCAGCCCGTTTGGACAGGGAATTTCAGATACGCAGTATTTT.

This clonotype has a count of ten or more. The chain's CDR3 is CASSPRPKYRGGPDTQYF. DNA of the CDR3: TGTGCCAGCAGCCCCCGCCCAAAATACAGGGGAGGGCCAGATACGCAGTATTTT. The chain recombines TRBV11-2 with TRBJ2-3, with D tentatively TRBD1 or TRBD2 (7 bases each). The CDR3 length is 18 residues. V was pared by 5 bases and J by 4 bases, with 25 bases between. The V gene's germline CDR1 is SGHAT and CDR2 FQNNGV.

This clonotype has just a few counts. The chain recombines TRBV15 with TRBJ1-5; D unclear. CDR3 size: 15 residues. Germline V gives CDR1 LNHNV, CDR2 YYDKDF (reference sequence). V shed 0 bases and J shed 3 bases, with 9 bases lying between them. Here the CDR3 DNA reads TGTGCCACCAGCAGAGATAACGGGCTCAATCAGCCCCAGCATTTT. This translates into CATSRDNGLNQPQHF.

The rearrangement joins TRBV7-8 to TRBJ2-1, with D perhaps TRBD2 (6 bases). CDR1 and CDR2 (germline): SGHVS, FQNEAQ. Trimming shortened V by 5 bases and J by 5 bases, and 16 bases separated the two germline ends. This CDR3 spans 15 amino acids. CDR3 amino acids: CASSPQVRGNNEQFF. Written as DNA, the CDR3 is TGTGCCAGCAGCCCCCAGGTCCGGGGGAACAATGAGCAGTTCTTC.

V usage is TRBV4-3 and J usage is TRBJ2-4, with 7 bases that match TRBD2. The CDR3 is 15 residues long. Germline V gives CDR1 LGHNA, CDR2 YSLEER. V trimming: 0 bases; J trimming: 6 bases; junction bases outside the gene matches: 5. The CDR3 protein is CASSQDERGPNIQYF. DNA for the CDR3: TGCGCCAGCAGCCAAGATGAGCGGGGACCAAACATTCAGTACTTC.

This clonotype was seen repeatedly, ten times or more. The CDR3 protein is CSAGTGHSYEQYF. The DNA of the CDR3 is TGCAGTGCCGGGACAGGCCACTCCTACGAGCAGTACTTC. The chain has TRBV20-1 and TRBJ2-7; 8 bases line up with TRBD1. This CDR3 has 13 residues. J was trimmed by 0 bases and V by 6 bases; bases with no gene match: 4. Germline loops: CDR1 DFQATT, CDR2 SNEGSKA (reference sequence).

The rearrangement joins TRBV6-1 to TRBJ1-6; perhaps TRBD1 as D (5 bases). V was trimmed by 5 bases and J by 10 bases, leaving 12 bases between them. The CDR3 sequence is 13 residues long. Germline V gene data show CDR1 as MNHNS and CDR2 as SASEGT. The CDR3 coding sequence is TGTGCCAGCAGTCCTGTCGGGGGATCACCCCTCCACTTT. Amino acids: CASSPVGGSPLHF.

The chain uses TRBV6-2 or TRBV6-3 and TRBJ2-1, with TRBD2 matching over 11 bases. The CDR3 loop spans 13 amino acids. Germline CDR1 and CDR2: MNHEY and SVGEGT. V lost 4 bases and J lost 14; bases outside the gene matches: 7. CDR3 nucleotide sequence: TGTGCCAGCAGTTTGACTAGCGGGAAGGGGAAGTTCTTC. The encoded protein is CASSLTSGKGKFF.

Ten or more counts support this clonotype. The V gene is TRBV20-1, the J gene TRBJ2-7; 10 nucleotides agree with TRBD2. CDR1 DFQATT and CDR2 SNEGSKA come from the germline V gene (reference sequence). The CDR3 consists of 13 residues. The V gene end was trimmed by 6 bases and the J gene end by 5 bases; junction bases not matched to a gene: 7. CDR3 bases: TGCAGTGCCCCGACTAGCGGGCTCAACGAGCAGTACTTC. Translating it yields CSAPTSGLNEQYF.

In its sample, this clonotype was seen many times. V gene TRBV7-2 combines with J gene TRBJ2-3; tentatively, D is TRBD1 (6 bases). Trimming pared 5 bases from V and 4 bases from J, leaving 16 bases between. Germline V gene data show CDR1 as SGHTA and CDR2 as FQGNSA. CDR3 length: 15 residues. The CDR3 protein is CASSRRDMGADTQYF. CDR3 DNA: TGTGCCAGCAGCCGAAGGGACATGGGGGCAGATACGCAGTATTTT.

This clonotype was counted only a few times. The CDR3 spells CASSQGRRNEKLFF. The CDR3 nucleotides read TGTGCCAGCAGCCAAGGACGCCGTAATGAAAAACTGTTTTTT. The V gene is TRBV3-1, the J gene TRBJ1-4; D is unclear. The V and J ends lost 1 base and 4 bases respectively, with 7 bases between them. Germline V gene lookup returns CDR1 LGHDT and CDR2 YNNKEL (reference sequence). The CDR3 consists of 14 residues. The full variable domain, in which reference TRBV3-1 and TRBJ1-4 provide the parts outside the CDR3, is DTAVSQTPKYLVTQMGNDKSIKCEQNLGHDTMYWYKQDSKKFLKIMFSYNNKELIINETVPNRFSPKSPDKAHLNLHINSLELGDSAVYFCASSQGRRNEKLFFGSGTQLSVL.

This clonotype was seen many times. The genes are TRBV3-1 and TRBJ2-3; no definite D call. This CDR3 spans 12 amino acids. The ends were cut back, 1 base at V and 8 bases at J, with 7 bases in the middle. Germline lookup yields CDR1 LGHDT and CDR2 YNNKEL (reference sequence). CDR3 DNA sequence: TGTGCCAGCAGCCAAGGGAAGGGTACGCAGTATTTT. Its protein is CASSQGKGTQYF.

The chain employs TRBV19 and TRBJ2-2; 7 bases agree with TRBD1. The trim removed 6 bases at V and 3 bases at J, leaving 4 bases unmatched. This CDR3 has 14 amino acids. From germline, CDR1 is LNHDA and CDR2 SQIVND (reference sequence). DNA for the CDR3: TGTGCCAGTAGCCATACAGGGGACACCGGGGAGCTGTTTTTT. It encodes CASSHTGDTGELFF.

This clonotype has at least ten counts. CDR3 in DNA: TGTGCCAGCAGCTTTAGGGACAGATCCTATGGCTACACCTTC. Its protein product is CASSFRDRSYGYTF. This sequence joins TRBV7-2 and TRBJ1-2; 7 nucleotides line up with TRBD1. Germline V gene sequence: CDR1 SGHTA, CDR2 FQGNSA. After removal of 3 bases from V and 4 bases from J, the junction contained 5 bases not matched to a gene. The CDR3 has 14 amino acids.

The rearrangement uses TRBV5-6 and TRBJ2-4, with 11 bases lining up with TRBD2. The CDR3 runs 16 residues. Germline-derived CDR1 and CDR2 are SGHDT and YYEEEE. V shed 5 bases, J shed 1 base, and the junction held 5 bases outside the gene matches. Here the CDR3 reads CASSPGTSGAKNIQYF. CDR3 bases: TGTGCCAGCAGTCCCGGGACTAGCGGCGCCAAAAACATTCAGTACTTC.

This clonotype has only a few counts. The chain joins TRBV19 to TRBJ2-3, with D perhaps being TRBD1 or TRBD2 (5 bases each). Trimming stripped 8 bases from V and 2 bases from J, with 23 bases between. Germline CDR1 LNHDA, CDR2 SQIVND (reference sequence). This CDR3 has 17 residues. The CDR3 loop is CASGSRGRTSSTDTQYF. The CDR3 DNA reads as TGTGCCAGTGGGTCGAGGGGCCGTACATCATCCACAGATACGCAGTATTTT. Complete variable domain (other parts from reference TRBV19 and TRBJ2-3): DGGITQSPKYLFRKEGQNVTLSCEQNLNHDAMYWYRQDPGQGLRLIYYSQIVNDFQKGDIAEGYSVSREKKESFPLTVTSAQKNPTAFYLCASGSRGRTSSTDTQYFGPGTRLTVL.

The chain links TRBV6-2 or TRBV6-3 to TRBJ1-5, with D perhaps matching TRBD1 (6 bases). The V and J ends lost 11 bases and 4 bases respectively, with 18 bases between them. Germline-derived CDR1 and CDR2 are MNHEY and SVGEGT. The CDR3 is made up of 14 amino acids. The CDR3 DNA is TGTGCCGGGGGAGGACAGATTCTTAATCAGCCCCAGCATTTT. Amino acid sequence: CAGGGQILNQPQHF.

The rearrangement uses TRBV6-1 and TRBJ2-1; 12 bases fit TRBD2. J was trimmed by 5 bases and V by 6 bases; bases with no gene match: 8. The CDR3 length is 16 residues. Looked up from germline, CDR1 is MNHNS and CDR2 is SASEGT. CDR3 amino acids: CASREKGLAGDNEQFF. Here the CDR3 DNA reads TGTGCCAGCAGGGAAAAGGGACTAGCGGGCGACAATGAGCAGTTCTTC.

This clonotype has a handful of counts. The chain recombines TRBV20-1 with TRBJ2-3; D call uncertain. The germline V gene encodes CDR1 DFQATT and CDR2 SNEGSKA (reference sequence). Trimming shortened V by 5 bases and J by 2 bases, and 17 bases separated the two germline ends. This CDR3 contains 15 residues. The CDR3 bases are TGCAGTGCTCCCAGGTGGCCAGATCTCACAGATACGCAGTATTTT. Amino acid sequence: CSAPRWPDLTDTQYF.

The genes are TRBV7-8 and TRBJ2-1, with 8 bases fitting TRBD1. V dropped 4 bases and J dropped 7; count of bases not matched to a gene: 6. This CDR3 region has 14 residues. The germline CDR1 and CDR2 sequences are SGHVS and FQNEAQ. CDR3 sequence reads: CASSSATGVNEQFF. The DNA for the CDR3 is TGTGCCAGCAGCTCCGCGACAGGGGTAAATGAGCAGTTCTTC.

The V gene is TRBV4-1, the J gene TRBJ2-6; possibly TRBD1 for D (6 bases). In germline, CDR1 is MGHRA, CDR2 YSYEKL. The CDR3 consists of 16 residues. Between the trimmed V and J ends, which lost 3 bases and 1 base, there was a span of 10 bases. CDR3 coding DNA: TGCGCCAGCAGCCATGAGCAGGGGTCTGGGGCCAACGTCCTGACTTTC. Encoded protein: CASSHEQGSGANVLTF.

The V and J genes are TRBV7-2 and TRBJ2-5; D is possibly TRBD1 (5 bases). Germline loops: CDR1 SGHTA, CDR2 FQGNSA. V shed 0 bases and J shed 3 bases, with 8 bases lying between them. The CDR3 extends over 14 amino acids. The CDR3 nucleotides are TGTGCCAGCAGCTTAGCGGACAAAGAAGAGACCCAGTACTTC. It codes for CASSLADKEETQYF.

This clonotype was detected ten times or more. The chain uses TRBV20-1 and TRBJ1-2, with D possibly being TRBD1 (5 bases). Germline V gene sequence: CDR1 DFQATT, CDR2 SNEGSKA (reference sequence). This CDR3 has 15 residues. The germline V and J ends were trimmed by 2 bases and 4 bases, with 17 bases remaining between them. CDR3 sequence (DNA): TGCAGTGCTAGAAGGCCGCCAGGGCCGGGCTATGGCTACACCTTC. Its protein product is CSARRPPGPGYGYTF.

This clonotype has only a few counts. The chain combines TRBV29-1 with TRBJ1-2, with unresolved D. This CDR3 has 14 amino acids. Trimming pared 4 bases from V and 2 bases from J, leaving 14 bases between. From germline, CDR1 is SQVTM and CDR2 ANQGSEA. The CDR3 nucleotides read TGCAGCGTTGGCCCGGCCAGAAACAACTATGGCTACACCTTC. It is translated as CSVGPARNNYGYTF.